A single sample gave rise to the 24 T cell receptor beta chains below, sequenced in a study of cytotoxic CD8 clonotypes in ibrutinib-treated CLL. Profiled with immunoSEQ multiplex PCR; TCRdb holds only in-frame clones, not every one. The sample includes about 130,000 clones, around 85% of them seen just once. The sequences come from PBMCs, collected after 24 months of ibrutinib treatment. All receptors derive from a human donor with chronic lymphocytic leukemia.

This clone was picked up a small number of times. V and J are TRBV7-6 and TRBJ2-5; D remains unclear. The V end was cut by 1 base, the J end by 5 bases, with 14 bases between. Germline loops: CDR1 SGHVS, CDR2 FNYEAQ. CDR3 length equals 15 residues. DNA of the CDR3: TGTGCCAGCAGCTTAGGCGGCGATATGACGGAGACCCAGTACTTC. This gives the protein CASSLGGDMTETQYF.

The chain carries TRBV10-3 and TRBJ2-3; 7 bases align to TRBD1. Germline lookup yields CDR1 ENHRY and CDR2 SYGVKD. CDR3 length equals 15 residues. The trim removed 4 bases at V and 5 bases at J, leaving 9 bases unmatched. This CDR3 reads CAISGSTGLVDTQYF. The CDR3 DNA reads TGTGCCATCAGTGGGTCGACAGGGCTAGTAGATACGCAGTATTTT.

The chain uses TRBV2 and TRBJ1-1; D gene unclear. This CDR3 contains 10 residues. Trimming cost V 6 bases and J 6 bases, with 5 bases left between them. Germline V gene lookup returns CDR1 SNHLY and CDR2 FYNNEI. In DNA form, the CDR3 reads TGTGCCAGCAGGTCTGCTGAAGCTTTCTTT. Translation: CASRSAEAFF.

The chain is built from TRBV19 and TRBJ2-1; D perhaps matches TRBD2 (6 bases). Deletions cut 7 bases from V and 8 bases from J, with 9 bases between. CDR3 length: 11 residues. Germline-derived CDR1 and CDR2 are LNHDA and SQIVND (reference sequence). This chain's CDR3 is CASTRDYEQFF. For the CDR3, the DNA is TGTGCCAGTACCCGGGACTATGAGCAGTTCTTC.

This rearrangement joins TRBV7-6 to TRBJ2-3; 10 nucleotides line up with TRBD2. This CDR3 comprises 15 residues. Trimming cost V 3 bases and J 6 bases; bases outside gene matches: 6. Germline CDR1 and CDR2: SGHVS and FNYEAQ. DNA of the CDR3: TGTGCCAGCAGCTTTAGCGGGGGGTTGCTGGATACGCAGTATTTT. Its protein product is CASSFSGGLLDTQYF.

This clone occurred once. The chain couples TRBV7-2 to TRBJ1-1; D perhaps matches TRBD1 (5 bases). This CDR3 is 13 amino acids long. The germline V gene encodes CDR1 SGHTA and CDR2 FQGNSA. The V end was cut by 1 base, the J end by 6 bases, with 9 bases between. CDR3 bases: TGTGCCAGCAGCTTAGATAGGGACGCTGAAGCTTTCTTT. Amino acids: CASSLDRDAEAFF.

The chain joins TRBV18 to TRBJ2-7; no reliable D call. The CDR3 extends over 13 amino acids. Germline V CDR1 and CDR2: KGHSH, LQKENI. The V and J ends lost 1 base and 6 bases respectively, with 10 bases between them. The CDR3 loop is CASSPQGAGEQYF. As DNA, the CDR3 is TGTGCCAGCTCACCACAGGGCGCCGGCGAGCAGTACTTC.

The chain carries TRBV18 and TRBJ1-1; tentative D call: TRBD1 (5 bases). This CDR3 region has 15 residues. Trimming cost V 2 bases and J 1 base, with 11 bases left between them. Germline CDR1 and CDR2: KGHSH and LQKENI. CDR3: CASSPGAAGNTEAFF. Here the CDR3 DNA reads TGTGCCAGCTCACCAGGGGCGGCAGGGAACACTGAAGCTTTCTTT.

The chain employs TRBV14 and TRBJ1-1; 8 bases align to TRBD1. This CDR3 spans 18 amino acids. Germline V gene data show CDR1 as SGHDN and CDR2 as FVKESK. Unmatched junction bases numbered 12, after V lost 0 bases and J lost 3 bases. CDR3 in DNA: TGTGCCAGCAGCCAAGAAAGATTCAGGGGGCATCGGGACACTGAAGCTTTCTTT. This codes for CASSQERFRGHRDTEAFF.

This rearrangement joins TRBV5-5 to TRBJ1-2; 8 bases align to TRBD1. The CDR3 loop spans 15 amino acids. CDR1 is SGHKS, CDR2 YYEKEE, per germline (reference sequence). The junction had 9 bases not matched to a gene; V was cut back by 1 base and J by 7 bases. Written as DNA, the CDR3 is TGTGCCAGCAGCTTGAGGGGACAGGACGGCGTTGGCTACACCTTC. Encoded protein: CASSLRGQDGVGYTF.

This chain links TRBV11-1 with TRBJ2-3; the D is unclear. The CDR3 length is 14 residues. V lost 2 bases and J lost 7, with 13 bases in between. Germline assignment: CDR1 SGHAT and CDR2 FQDESV (reference sequence). Here the CDR3 reads CASSLQSSGYTQYF. The DNA for the CDR3 is TGTGCCAGCAGCTTACAATCTAGTGGATATACGCAGTATTTT.

The chain has TRBV7-2 and TRBJ2-5, with TRBD2 matching over 8 bases. Germline V gives CDR1 SGHTA, CDR2 FQGNSA. The V gene end was trimmed by 3 bases and the J gene end by 1 base; junction bases not matched to a gene: 7. This CDR3 region has 16 residues. CDR3 bases: TGTGCCAGCAGCTTTAGCATGGCGGGGGGCCAAGAGACCCAGTACTTC. This codes for CASSFSMAGGQETQYF.

This rearrangement joins TRBV11-1 to TRBJ1-4; D is possibly TRBD1 (6 bases). V was shortened by 6 bases and J by 0 bases, with 11 bases between the two germline ends. This CDR3 is built from 15 residues. Germline CDR1 and CDR2: SGHAT and FQDESV (reference sequence). In DNA form, the CDR3 reads TGTGCCAGCAGGCCTGGGACATCAACTAATGAAAAACTGTTTTTT. Protein sequence: CASRPGTSTNEKLFF.

The chain has TRBV7-9 and TRBJ1-3; 7 bases match TRBD1. Germline assignment: CDR1 SEHNR and CDR2 FQNEAQ (reference sequence). V dropped 5 bases and J dropped 0; count of bases not matched to a gene: 16. The CDR3 is 19 amino acids. The CDR3 reads CASSPGGTGQMSSGNTIYF. The CDR3 region has the DNA TGTGCCAGCAGCCCAGGGGGTACAGGACAGATGAGCTCTGGAAACACCATATATTTT.

The rearrangement uses TRBV27 and TRBJ1-6, with D uncertain. Trimming shortened V by 5 bases and J by 0 bases, and 11 bases separated the two germline ends. The length of the CDR3 is 16 residues. Germline CDR1 MNHEY, CDR2 SMNVEV (reference sequence). The CDR3 region is CASSLKGSSYNSPLHF. DNA of the CDR3: TGTGCCAGCAGTCTAAAAGGGAGCTCCTATAATTCACCCCTCCACTTT.

Comments on this clone: At one of its ends the junction is not consistent with the germline gene, which may arise from a read error. The chain joins TRBV7-8 to TRBJ2-1; 9 nucleotides agree with TRBD2. This CDR3 region has 14 residues. The germline V gene has CDR1 SGHVS and CDR2 FQNEAQ. CDR3 residues: CASSLAGAYNEQFF. CDR3 bases: TGTGCCAGCAGTTTAGCGGGGGCTTACAATGAGCAGTTCTTC.

V gene TRBV15 combines with J gene TRBJ1-1; D remains unclear. The V end lost 5 bases, the J end lost 1 base, and 11 bases lay between the germline ends. The germline gives CDR1 LNHNV, CDR2 YYDKDF (reference sequence). The CDR3 consists of 14 residues. The CDR3 sequence: CATSVKVENTEAFF. CDR3 DNA sequence: TGTGCCACCAGCGTGAAGGTAGAGAACACTGAAGCTTTCTTT.

The genes are TRBV5-4 and TRBJ2-7, with D maybe TRBD2 (6 bases). The V and J ends lost 2 bases and 0 bases respectively, with 12 bases between them. Germline CDR1 reads SGHNT; CDR2 reads YYREEE (reference sequence). The CDR3 extends over 15 amino acids. This CDR3 reads CASSFGGPNSYEQYF. DNA of the CDR3: TGTGCCAGCAGCTTCGGAGGGCCTAACTCCTACGAGCAGTACTTC.

CDR3 loop: CASSLGNTGELFF. The CDR3 bases are TGTGCCAGCAGCTTAGGCAACACCGGGGAGCTGTTTTTT. This chain joins TRBV7-3 and TRBJ2-2; D uncertain. The CDR3 loop spans 13 amino acids. V was clipped by 2 bases and J by 2 bases, with 3 bases between them. From germline, CDR1 is SGHTA and CDR2 FQGTGA.

This chain uses TRBV18 with TRBJ1-1; D remains ambiguous. The CDR3 covers 13 residues. The V end lost 1 base, the J end lost 5 bases, and 8 bases lay between the germline ends. Germline V gives CDR1 KGHSH, CDR2 LQKENI. CDR3 sequence (DNA): TGTGCCAGCTCACCACGGCTCGAAACTGAAGCTTTCTTT. This codes for CASSPRLETEAFF. Full variable domain (rest looked up from reference TRBV18 and TRBJ1-1): NAGVMQNPRHLVRRRGQEARLRCSPMKGHSHVYWYRQLPEEGLKFMVYLQKENIIDESGMPKERFSAEFPKEGPSILRIQQVVRGDSAAYFCASSPRLETEAFFGQGTRLTVV.

The chain has TRBV18 and TRBJ1-2; 7 bases line up with TRBD1. CDR1 and CDR2 from the germline V gene are KGHSH and LQKENI. CDR3 length: 15 residues. J lost 5 bases, V lost 3 bases, and 9 bases had no gene match. CDR3 protein: CASSPTTGVTYGYTF. CDR3 nucleotide sequence: TGTGCCAGCTCACCCACTACAGGGGTAACGTATGGCTACACCTTC.

On this clone itself: Other DNA sequences within the sample encode an identical CDR3. J is TRBJ2-7 and V is TRBV28, with 7 bases lining up with TRBD2. The CDR3 contains 15 residues. J lost 0 bases, V lost 6 bases, and 8 bases had no gene match. CDR1 MDHEN and CDR2 SYDVKM come from the germline V gene. In DNA form, the CDR3 reads TGTGCCAGCAGCAGCGGGACGGTGAGCTCCTACGAGCAGTACTTC. Protein product: CASSSGTVSSYEQYF.

The chain recombines TRBV27 with TRBJ2-7; 10 bases are shared with TRBD2. The junction had 5 bases not matched to a gene; V was cut back by 6 bases and J by 6 bases. This CDR3 comprises 13 residues. Germline CDR1 is MNHEY and CDR2 is SMNVEV (reference sequence). CDR3 DNA: TGTGCCAGCAGCCTAGCGGGAGACGGCGAGCAGTACTTC. Amino acids: CASSLAGDGEQYF.

The chain joins TRBV19 to TRBJ1-2, with D possibly TRBD1 on 5 matching bases. CDR1 LNHDA and CDR2 SQIVND come from the germline V gene (reference sequence). Trimming took 5 bases from V and 7 from J, leaving 17 bases between them. This CDR3 is built from 14 residues. CDR3 DNA: TGTGCCAGTAGTGCCGCGGGGCGAGTCTCTGGCTACACCTTC. It encodes CASSAAGRVSGYTF.